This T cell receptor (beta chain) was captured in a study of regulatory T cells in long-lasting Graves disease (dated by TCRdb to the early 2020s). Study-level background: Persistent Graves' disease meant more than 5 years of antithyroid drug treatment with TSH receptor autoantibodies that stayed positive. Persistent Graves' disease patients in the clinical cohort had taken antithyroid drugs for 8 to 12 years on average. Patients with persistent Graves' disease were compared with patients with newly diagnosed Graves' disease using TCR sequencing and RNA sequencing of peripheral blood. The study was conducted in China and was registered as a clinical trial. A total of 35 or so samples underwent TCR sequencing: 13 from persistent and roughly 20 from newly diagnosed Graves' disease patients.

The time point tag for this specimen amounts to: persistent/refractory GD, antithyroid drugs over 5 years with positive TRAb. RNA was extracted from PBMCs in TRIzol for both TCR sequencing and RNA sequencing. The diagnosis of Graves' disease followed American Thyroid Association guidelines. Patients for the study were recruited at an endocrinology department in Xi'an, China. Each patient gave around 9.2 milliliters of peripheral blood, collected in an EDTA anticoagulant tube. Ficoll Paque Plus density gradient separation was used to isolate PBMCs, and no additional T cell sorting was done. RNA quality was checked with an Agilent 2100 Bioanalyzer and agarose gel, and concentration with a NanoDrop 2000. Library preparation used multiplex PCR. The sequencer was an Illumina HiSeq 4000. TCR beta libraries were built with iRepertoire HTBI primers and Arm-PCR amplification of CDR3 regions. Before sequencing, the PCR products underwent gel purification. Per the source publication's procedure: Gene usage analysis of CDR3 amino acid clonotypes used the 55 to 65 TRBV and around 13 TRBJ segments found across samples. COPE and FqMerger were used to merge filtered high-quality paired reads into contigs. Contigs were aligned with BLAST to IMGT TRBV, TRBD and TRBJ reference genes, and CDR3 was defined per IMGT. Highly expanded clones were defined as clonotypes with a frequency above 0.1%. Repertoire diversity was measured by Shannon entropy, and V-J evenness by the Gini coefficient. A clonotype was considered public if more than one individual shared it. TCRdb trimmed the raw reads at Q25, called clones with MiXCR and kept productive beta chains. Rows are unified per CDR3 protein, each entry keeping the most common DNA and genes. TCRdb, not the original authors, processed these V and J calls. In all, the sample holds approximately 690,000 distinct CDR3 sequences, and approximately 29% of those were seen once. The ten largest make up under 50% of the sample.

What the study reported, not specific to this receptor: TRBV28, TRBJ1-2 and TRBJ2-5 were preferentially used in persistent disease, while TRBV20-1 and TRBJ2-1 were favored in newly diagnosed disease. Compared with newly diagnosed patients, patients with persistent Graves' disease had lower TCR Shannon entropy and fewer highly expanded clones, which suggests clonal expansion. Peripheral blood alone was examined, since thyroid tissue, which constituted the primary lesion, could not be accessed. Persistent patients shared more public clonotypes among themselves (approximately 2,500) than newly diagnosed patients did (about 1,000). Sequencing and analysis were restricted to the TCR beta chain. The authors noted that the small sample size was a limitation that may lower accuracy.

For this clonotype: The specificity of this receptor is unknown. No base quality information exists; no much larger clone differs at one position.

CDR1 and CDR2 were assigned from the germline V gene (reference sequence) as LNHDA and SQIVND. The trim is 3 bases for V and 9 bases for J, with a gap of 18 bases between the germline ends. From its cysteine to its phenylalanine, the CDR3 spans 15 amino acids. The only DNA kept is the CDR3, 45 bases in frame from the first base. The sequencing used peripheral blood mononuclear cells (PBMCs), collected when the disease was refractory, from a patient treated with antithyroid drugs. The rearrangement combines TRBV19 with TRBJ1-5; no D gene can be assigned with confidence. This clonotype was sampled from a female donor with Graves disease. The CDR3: CASSIGEYSNGPQHF. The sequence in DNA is TGTGCCAGTAGTATCGGGGAATATAGCAATGGGCCCCAGCATTTT.